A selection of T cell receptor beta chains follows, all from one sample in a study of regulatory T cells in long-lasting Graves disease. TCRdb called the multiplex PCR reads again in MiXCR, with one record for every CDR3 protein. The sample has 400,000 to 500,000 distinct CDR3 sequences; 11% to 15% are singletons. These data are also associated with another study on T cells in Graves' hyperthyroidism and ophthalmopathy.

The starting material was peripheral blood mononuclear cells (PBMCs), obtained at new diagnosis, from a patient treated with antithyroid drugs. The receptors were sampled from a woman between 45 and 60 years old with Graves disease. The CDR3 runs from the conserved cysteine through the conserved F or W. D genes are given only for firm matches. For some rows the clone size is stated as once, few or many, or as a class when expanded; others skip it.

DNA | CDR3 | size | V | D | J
TGTGCCAGCAGCGTAGAGAATAGCGGGGCAACAGATACGCAGTATTTT | CASSVENSGATDTQYF | - | TRBV9 | TRBD2 | TRBJ2-3
TGTGCCAGCTCACCCTACTCTGGAAACACCATATATTTT | CASSPYSGNTIYF | few | TRBV18 | - | TRBJ1-3
TGTGCCAGCAGCCTTCCCGGGACCTCAGGCGAGCAGTACTTC | CASSLPGTSGEQYF | many | TRBV11-2 | - | TRBJ2-7
TGTGCCAGCAGTGAGATAGGCGGGAGGGTTGCAGATACGCAGTATTTT | CASSEIGGRVADTQYF | many | TRBV2 | TRBD2 | TRBJ2-3
TGTGCCAGCAGTTTGGAACACTTGGCCACTGAAGCTTTCTTT | CASSLEHLATEAFF | many | TRBV2 | - | TRBJ1-1
TGTGCCGGACCTAGACTAGCGGGAGGAGAGACCCAGTACTTC | CAGPRLAGGETQYF | many | TRBV2 | TRBD2 | TRBJ2-5
TGCAGTGCTAGTCCTTCCCTAGCGGGGGTGGGTGAGCAGTTCTTC | CSASPSLAGVGEQFF | many | TRBV20-1 | TRBD2 | TRBJ2-1
TGCAGCGTTGCAAGGGGGAGAGTCGATGGCTACACCTTC | CSVARGRVDGYTF | - | TRBV29-1 | - | TRBJ1-2
TGTGCCAGCAGTTTAGTGGGACTTTCGACGTTCGGGGAGCTGTTTTTT | CASSLVGLSTFGELFF | many | TRBV28 | - | TRBJ2-2
TGTGCCAGCAGTCTTGCCTCGGCGGGAAGATCCTACGAGCAGTACTTC | CASSLASAGRSYEQYF | many | TRBV28 | - | TRBJ2-7
TGTGCCAGCTCACCGCTGCTTTCTATGGGACTAGCGGGACAAGAGACCCAGTACTTC | CASSPLLSMGLAGQETQYF | few | TRBV18 | TRBD2 | TRBJ2-5
TGTGCCAGCAGCTTAAAGGACGAGCAGTACTTC | CASSLKDEQYF | many | TRBV7-9 | - | TRBJ2-7
TGCAGCGTTCCGGGACAGTCCCATGGCTACACCTTC | CSVPGQSHGYTF | many | TRBV29-1 | TRBD1 | TRBJ1-2
TGCAGTGCTAGCGGCTCTAGCGGCTCCTACGAGCAGTACTTC | CSASGSSGSYEQYF | - | TRBV20-1 | TRBD2 | TRBJ2-7
TGTGCCAGCAGCTTAGTCGCAGGGGGGGATGGCTACACCTTC | CASSLVAGGDGYTF | many | TRBV11-2 | TRBD1 | TRBJ1-2
TGTGCCAGCAGTTTATATCCCCCAATATTAAGGTCCCAAGGCGATACGCAGTATTTT | CASSLYPPILRSQGDTQYF | - | TRBV28 | - | TRBJ2-3
TGTGCCAGCAGTCCCGGACAGGCGGGAGAGACCCAGTACTTC | CASSPGQAGETQYF | many | TRBV12-3/TRBV12-4 | TRBD1 | TRBJ2-5
TGCGCCAGCAGCCAGTCCGGGACAGGGAACGCCGGGGAGCTGTTTTTT | CASSQSGTGNAGELFF | few | TRBV4-1 | TRBD1 | TRBJ2-2
TGTGCCAGCAGCGCGGGAGCCAACATTCAGTACTTC | CASSAGANIQYF | many | TRBV7-2 | TRBD2 | TRBJ2-4
TGTGCCAGCCCCCGGGACACCACCTACGAGCAGTACTTC | CASPRDTTYEQYF | few | TRBV19 | - | TRBJ2-7
TGTGCCAGCAGTTGGGGCGGGCAGCCCCAGCATTTT | CASSWGGQPQHF | many | TRBV28 | - | TRBJ1-5
TGTGCCAGCAGACCCCACGGGGAGTTTTTCACATCGAACACTGAAGCTTTCTTT | CASRPHGEFFTSNTEAFF | - | TRBV28 | - | TRBJ1-1
TGTGCCAGCAGCTCCCCCGGGACTAGCGGGAGAGTTCCAGATACGCAGTATTTT | CASSSPGTSGRVPDTQYF | many | TRBV7-6 | TRBD2 | TRBJ2-3
TGTGCCAGCAGCCAAGCAAAGAACTCTGGCTACACCTTC | CASSQAKNSGYTF | many | TRBV3-1 | - | TRBJ1-2
TGTGCCAGCAGCCCTATCGGGGGGAGGGGGTCCTACGAGCAGTACTTC | CASSPIGGRGSYEQYF | few | TRBV11-2 | - | TRBJ2-7
TGCAGTGCTAGAGACCTCCGGGGGACGAATTCACCCCTCCACTTT | CSARDLRGTNSPLHF | many | TRBV20-1 | - | TRBJ1-6
TGTGCCAGCAGTGAAATTGCAAGATATGGCTACACCTTC | CASSEIARYGYTF | - | TRBV6-2/TRBV6-3 | - | TRBJ1-2
TGTGCCAGCGGCTACGGAAGCACTGAAGCTTTCTTT | CASGYGSTEAFF | many | TRBV28 | - | TRBJ1-1
TGCGCCAGCAGCTTACCGGGACTAGCGGGAGGTGAGACCCAGTACTTC | CASSLPGLAGGETQYF | few | TRBV5-1 | TRBD2 | TRBJ2-5
TGTGCCAGCAGTGATTTGGACTCCCCTGGGGCAGATACGCAGTATTTT | CASSDLDSPGADTQYF | many | TRBV2 | - | TRBJ2-3
TGCGCCAGCAGCGGGGGACACAGGGGCGCTGAAGCTTTCTTT | CASSGGHRGAEAFF | many | TRBV5-1 | TRBD1 | TRBJ1-1
TGTGCCAGCAGCTCTACGGGACAAACAAGCAATCAGCCCCAGCATTTT | CASSSTGQTSNQPQHF | many | TRBV7-8 | - | TRBJ1-5
TGTGCCAGCAGCTTAGATGCAGGGATTGGAAACACCATATATTTT | CASSLDAGIGNTIYF | many | TRBV7-6 | - | TRBJ1-3
TGTGCCAGCAGTTTAGTAGCGGGAGTCGGAGATACGCAGTATTTT | CASSLVAGVGDTQYF | many | TRBV27 | TRBD2 | TRBJ2-3
TGCGCCAGCAGCCCAACGACCGGGGAGCTGTTTTTT | CASSPTTGELFF | many | TRBV5-1 | - | TRBJ2-2
TGCGCCAGCAGCCAAGACCCACAGGGGGGAGATACGCAGTATTTT | CASSQDPQGGDTQYF | - | TRBV4-1 | TRBD1 | TRBJ2-3
TGTGCCAGCTCACCACGAAAAACAGAAGGGTACGAGCAGTACTTC | CASSPRKTEGYEQYF | few | TRBV18 | - | TRBJ2-7
TGTGCCAGCAGTGAGCCGGGACAGGGAGTGTCTGGCTACACCTTC | CASSEPGQGVSGYTF | - | TRBV6-1 | TRBD1 | TRBJ1-2
TGCAGTGCTAGAGAGGGGGGTGGCTATGGCTACACCTTC | CSAREGGGYGYTF | - | TRBV20-1 | - | TRBJ1-2
TGTGCCAGCTCCCCAAGGACGAGTGGGGAAGAAGCTTTCTTT | CASSPRTSGEEAFF | many | TRBV18 | - | TRBJ1-1
TGTGCCAGCCGAGGCAGGGGGCTAAGTGGTGAGCAGTTCTTC | CASRGRGLSGEQFF | many | TRBV6-1 | TRBD1 | TRBJ2-1
TGTGCCAGCGTAAACCGGGCGGGACATGTCGGACTAGCGGGAATCACAGATGCGCAGTATTTT | CASVNRAGHVGLAGITDAQYF | few | TRBV7-9 | TRBD2 | TRBJ2-3
TGTGCCAGCAGCTTCTGGGACTACTCCTACGAGCAGTACTTC | CASSFWDYSYEQYF | many | TRBV7-9 | TRBD2 | TRBJ2-7
TGCGCCAGCAGCTTTACGGTTGGACAGCCCCAGCATTTT | CASSFTVGQPQHF | many | TRBV5-1 | - | TRBJ1-5
TGTGCCATCAGGGGACTAGCGGGAGGGAACAATGAGCAGTTCTTC | CAIRGLAGGNNEQFF | few | TRBV10-3 | TRBD2 | TRBJ2-1
TGTGCCAGCCGGACAGGGAACAATCAGCCCCAGCATTTT | CASRTGNNQPQHF | - | TRBV6-2/TRBV6-3 | TRBD1 | TRBJ1-5